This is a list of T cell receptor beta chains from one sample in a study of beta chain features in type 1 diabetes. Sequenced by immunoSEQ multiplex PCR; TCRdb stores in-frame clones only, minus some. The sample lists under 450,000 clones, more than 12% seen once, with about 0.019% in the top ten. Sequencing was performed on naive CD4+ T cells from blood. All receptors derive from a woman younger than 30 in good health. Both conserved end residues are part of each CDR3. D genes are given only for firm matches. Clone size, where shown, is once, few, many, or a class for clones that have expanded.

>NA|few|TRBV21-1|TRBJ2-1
CASSKFRDKDKEQFF
TGTGCCAGCAGCAAATTCAGGGACAAGGACAAAGAGCAGTTCTTC
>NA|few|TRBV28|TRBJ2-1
CASSLLEFTANEQFF
TGTGCCAGCAGTTTATTGGAGTTCACGGCTAATGAGCAGTTCTTC
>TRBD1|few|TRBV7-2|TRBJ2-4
CASSLWTGKNIQYF
TGTGCCAGCAGCTTATGGACAGGGAAAAACATTCAGTACTTC
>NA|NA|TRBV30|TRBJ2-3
CAWSAGDPRDTQYF
TGTGCCTGGAGTGCAGGGGACCCTCGAGATACGCAGTATTTT
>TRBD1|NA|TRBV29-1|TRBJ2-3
CSVAGTERDTQYF
TGCAGCGTTGCCGGGACAGAAAGGGATACGCAGTATTTT
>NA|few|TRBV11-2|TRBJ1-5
CASSFSGSGQPQHF
TGTGCCAGCAGCTTTTCAGGGTCTGGCCAGCCCCAGCATTTT
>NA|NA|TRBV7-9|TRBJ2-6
CASGPGLGASGANVLTF
TGTGCCAGCGGGCCCGGGCTTGGGGCTTCTGGGGCCAACGTCCTGACTTTC
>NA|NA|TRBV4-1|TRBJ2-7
CASSQKSRDYEQYF
TGCGCCAGCAGCCAAAAGTCGCGGGACTACGAGCAGTACTTC
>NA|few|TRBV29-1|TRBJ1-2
CSVERAWRTIYGYTF
TGCAGCGTTGAAAGGGCCTGGCGGACTATCTATGGCTACACCTTC
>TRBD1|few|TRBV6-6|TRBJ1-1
CASGGTGEGTEAFF
TGTGCCAGCGGGGGGACAGGGGAAGGCACTGAAGCTTTCTTT
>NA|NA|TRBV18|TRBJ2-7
CASSPGALSYEQYF
TGTGCCAGCTCACCTGGGGCTCTCTCCTACGAGCAGTACTTC
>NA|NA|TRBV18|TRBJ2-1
CASSPWSSYNEQFF
TGTGCCAGCTCGCCGTGGAGCTCCTACAATGAGCAGTTCTTC
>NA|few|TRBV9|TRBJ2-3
CASSGQRDTYF
TGTGCCAGCAGCGGCCAAAGGGACACGTATTTT
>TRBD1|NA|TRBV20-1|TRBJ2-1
CSAIRQGSKFF
TGCAGTGCTATTCGACAGGGTTCTAAGTTCTTC
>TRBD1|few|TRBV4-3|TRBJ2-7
CASSHSGTGDAEQYF
TGCGCCAGCAGCCATAGCGGGACAGGGGATGCCGAGCAGTACTTC
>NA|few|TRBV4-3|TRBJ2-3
CASSQEWGPTDTQYF
TGCGCCAGCAGCCAAGAATGGGGCCCCACAGATACGCAGTATTTT
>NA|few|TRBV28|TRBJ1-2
CASSFQGGRYTF
TGTGCCAGCAGTTTTCAGGGTGGACGCTACACCTTC
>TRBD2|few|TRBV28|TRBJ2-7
CASSLFWREGLSEQYF
TGTGCCAGCAGTTTATTTTGGCGGGAGGGCCTCAGCGAGCAGTACTTC
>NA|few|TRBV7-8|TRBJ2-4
CASSLALENIQYF
TGTGCCAGCAGCTTAGCGCTAGAAAACATTCAGTACTTC
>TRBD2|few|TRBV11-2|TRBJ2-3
CASSLDTVVELAGARDTQYF
TGTGCCAGCAGCTTAGACACTGTCGTTGAACTAGCGGGAGCTAGAGATACGCAGTATTTT
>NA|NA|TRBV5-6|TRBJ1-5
CASSFSMGEYQPQHF
TGTGCCAGCAGCTTTTCCATGGGCGAATATCAGCCCCAGCATTTT
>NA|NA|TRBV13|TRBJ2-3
CASSLGGNTDTQYF
TGTGCCAGCAGCTTAGGCGGGAACACAGATACGCAGTATTTT
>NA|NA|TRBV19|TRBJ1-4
CASSIGQLNEKLFF
TGTGCCAGTAGTATTGGACAGCTCAATGAAAAACTGTTTTTT
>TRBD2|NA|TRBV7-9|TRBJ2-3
CASSSRTSGYSTDTQYF
TGTGCCAGCAGCTCCCGGACTAGCGGATATAGCACAGATACGCAGTATTTT
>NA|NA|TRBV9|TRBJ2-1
CASSPQRLSSSYNEQFF
TGTGCCAGCAGCCCCCAACGTCTCTCGAGCTCCTACAATGAGCAGTTCTTC
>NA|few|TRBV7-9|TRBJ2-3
CASSSTSTGDTQYF
TGTGCCAGCAGCTCCACGAGTACGGGGGATACGCAGTATTTT
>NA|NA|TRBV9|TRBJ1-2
CASSVSGLANYGYTF
TGTGCCAGCAGCGTATCAGGGCTAGCTAACTATGGCTACACCTTC
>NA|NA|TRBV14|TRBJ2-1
CASSQDFQGRGDEQFF
TGTGCCAGCAGCCAAGATTTCCAGGGGAGAGGCGATGAGCAGTTCTTC
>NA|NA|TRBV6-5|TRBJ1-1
CASSYSVRANTEAFF
TGTGCCAGCAGTTACTCCGTGCGAGCGAACACTGAAGCTTTCTTT
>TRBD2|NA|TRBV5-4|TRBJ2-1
CASSNPGLAVYNEQFF
TGTGCCAGCAGCAACCCGGGACTAGCGGTCTACAATGAGCAGTTCTTC
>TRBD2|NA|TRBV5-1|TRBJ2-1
CASSMGLAGFYNEQFF
TGCGCCAGCAGCATGGGACTAGCGGGTTTCTACAATGAGCAGTTCTTC
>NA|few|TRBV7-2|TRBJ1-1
CASSLNRDLNTEAFF
TGTGCCAGCAGCTTGAACAGGGATCTGAACACTGAAGCTTTCTTT
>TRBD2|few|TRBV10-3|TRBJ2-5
CAISESWTSGRETQYF
TGTGCCATCAGTGAGTCTTGGACTAGCGGGCGGGAGACCCAGTACTTC
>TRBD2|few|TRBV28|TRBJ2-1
CASRGLLAVTYNEQFF
TGTGCCAGCAGGGGACTGCTAGCGGTAACCTACAATGAGCAGTTCTTC
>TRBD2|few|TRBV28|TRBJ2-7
CASSLLAGRYEQYF
TGTGCCAGCAGTTTACTAGCGGGAAGGTACGAGCAGTACTTC
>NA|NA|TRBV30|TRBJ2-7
CAYTAGISYEQYF
TGTGCCTATACGGCGGGGATCTCCTACGAGCAGTACTTC
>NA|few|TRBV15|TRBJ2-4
CATSRDSENIQYF
TGTGCCACCAGCAGAGACTCTGAAAACATTCAGTACTTC
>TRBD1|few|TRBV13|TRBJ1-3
CASSTGQGARSGNTIYF
TGTGCCAGCAGCACGGGACAGGGGGCACGCTCTGGAAACACCATATATTTT
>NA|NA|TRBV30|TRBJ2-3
CAWGGGGTQYF
TGTGCCTGGGGGGGAGGCGGGACGCAGTATTTT
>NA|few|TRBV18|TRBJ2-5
CASSPAQGHETQYF
TGTGCCAGCTCACCAGCCCAGGGACACGAGACCCAGTACTTC
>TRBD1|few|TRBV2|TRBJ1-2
CAIGRDRGNYGYTF
TGTGCCATCGGGAGGGACAGGGGCAACTATGGCTACACCTTC
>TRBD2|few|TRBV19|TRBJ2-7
CASSMRGGRADYGEQYF
TGTGCCAGTAGTATGAGAGGCGGGAGGGCCGACTATGGAGAGCAGTACTTC
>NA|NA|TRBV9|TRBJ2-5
CASSVGTGHTGETQYF
TGTGCCAGCAGCGTAGGAACAGGACACACCGGGGAGACCCAGTACTTC
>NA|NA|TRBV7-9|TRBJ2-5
CASSFIGEETQYF
TGTGCCAGCAGCTTTATAGGGGAAGAGACCCAGTACTTC
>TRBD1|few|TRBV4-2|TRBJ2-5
CASSWTGKETQYF
TGTGCCAGCAGCTGGACAGGGAAAGAGACCCAGTACTTC
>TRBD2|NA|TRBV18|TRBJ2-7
CASSPPGGLARERLYEQYF
TGTGCCAGCTCACCACCCGGAGGACTAGCCCGGGAGAGGTTGTACGAGCAGTACTTC